This T cell receptor (beta chain) was identified in a study of regulatory T cells in long-lasting Graves disease. Investigators prepared the TCR beta libraries by applying iRepertoire HTBI primers and Arm-PCR of CDR3 regions. The authors' processing: Identification of gene segments yielded some 61 TRBV and 14 TRBJ across samples. TCRdb fed the multiplex PCR reads into MiXCR, producing one record per CDR3 protein. The V and J calls and clone size come from TCRdb's table, not from the authors' own analysis. The data show 450,000 or so distinct CDR3 sequences, 20% to 25% seen once. Sample time point: persistent/refractory GD, antithyroid drugs over 5 years with positive TRAb. Following extraction of RNA from PBMCs, that RNA was used to make the TCR library. This clonotype appeared a few times. Its antigen is currently unknown. Broader study findings: Persistent Graves' patients showed less TCR diversity than newly diagnosed patients showed.

This material consisted of peripheral blood mononuclear cells (PBMCs), taken when the disease was refractory, from a patient treated with antithyroid drugs. This clonotype was obtained from a female donor with Graves disease.

The CDR3 DNA is TGTGCCAGCAGTTTAAGGCAGGGAAGCACAGATACGCAGTATTTT. Protein product: CASSLRQGSTDTQYF. The chain is built from TRBV12-3 or TRBV12-4 and TRBJ2-3; D might be TRBD1 (5 bases). V lost 2 bases to trimming and J lost 0 bases, with 9 bases between them. CDR3 size: 15 residues.